Included here is one T cell receptor (beta chain) sequence, with context. Its antigen is currently unknown. This record comes from a study of T cell repertoires in cytomegalovirus infection. Background on the study: Based on public TCR beta signatures, there were indications of CMV infection and of a matching HLA type.

Whole-study results and caveats: Dominating the ex vivo response were TCR beta clonotypes that were CMV-specific and HLA-C-restricted. Of the TCR beta families, the public ones yielded a cumulative frequency that identified carriers of CMV plus the relevant HLA.

The CDR3 spans 18 residues. Germline CDR1 and CDR2: SGHDN and FVKESK. Between the trimmed V and J ends, which lost 0 bases and 5 bases, there was a span of 19 bases. TCRdb re-called the reads through MiXCR, storing one row per CDR3 protein. The sample lists 250,000 to 300,000 distinct CDR3 sequences, about a sixth occurring once. The clonotype originates from a human donor in good health (CMV status not recorded). Some clones in this sample may be carry-over from other donors' samples. Specimen: CD8+ T cells from PBMCs. The V call is TRBV14, the J call TRBJ2-2, with a possible D match to TRBD2 (5 bases). The DNA for the CDR3 is TGTGCCAGCAGCCAAGATCGGGGTAACGGGGTGCGAACCGGGGAGCTGTTTTTT. This translates into CASSQDRGNGVRTGELFF.